This passage covers 2 T cell receptor beta chains from one sample sequenced in a study of blood T cell repertoires in COVID-19. Sequencing was performed with immunoSEQ multiplex PCR; in TCRdb, only in-frame clones are kept and a portion is missing. The sample contains approximately 210,000 clones, around four fifths of which appear only once. Sequencing was done on a sample of peripheral blood. These receptors were taken from a woman aged 65 to 85 with active or convalescent COVID-19.

The J gene is TRBJ1-6, the V gene TRBV4-2; 7 bases map to TRBD1. Germline V gives CDR1 LGHNA, CDR2 YNFKEQ. The CDR3 contains 16 residues. J was trimmed by 10 bases and V by 0 bases; bases with no gene match: 9. The CDR3 loop reads CASSQDSGRDRSPLHF. The CDR3 DNA reads as TGTGCCAGCAGCCAAGATTCGGGCAGGGACAGATCACCCCTCCACTTT.

The rearrangement joins TRBV3-1 (or the pseudogene TRBV3-2) to TRBJ2-5; D is ambiguous. Germline values: CDR1 LGHDT, CDR2 YNNKEL (reference sequence). The CDR3 length is 12 residues. Trimming took off 4 bases at V and 2 bases at J, with 5 bases between the two ends. The DNA of the CDR3 is TGTGCCAGCAGCCCCATTCAAGAGACCCAGTACTTC. Protein sequence: CASSPIQETQYF.